What follows are 5 T cell receptor beta chains derived from one specimen sequenced in a study of CD8+CD57+ T cells in acquired aplastic anemia. The study profiled TCR beta VDJ and CDR3 using genomic DNA as template. One entry per CDR3 protein results from TCRdb running MiXCR on the reads. The sample includes roughly 300,000 distinct CDR3 sequences, 55% to 65% of them seen just once. Sequenced input: sorted CD4+, CD8+, or CD8+CD57+ T cells (not recorded which) from PBMCs. The receptors stem from a human donor with severe aplastic anemia or a healthy control (not recorded which).

As concerns this clonotype: The junction shows a germline mismatch at one end, possibly a read error. The CDR3 here is CASSIDMETQYF. The CDR3 DNA follows: TGTGCCAGTAGTATTGACATGGAGACCCAGTACTTT. The chain recombines TRBV19 with TRBJ2-5; D is undetermined. The CDR3 length is 12 residues. Germline lookup yields CDR1 LNHDA and CDR2 SQIVND (reference sequence). The whole variable domain, filled in from reference TRBV19 and TRBJ2-5, reads DGGITQSPKYLFRKEGQNVTLSCEQNLNHDAMYWYRQDPGQGLRLIYYSQIVNDFQKGDIAEGYSVSREKKESFPLTVTSAQKNPTAFYLCASSIDMETQYFGPGTRLLVL.

This clonotype was recorded once. This chain joins TRBV6-6 and TRBJ2-2, with 12 positions matching TRBD1. CDR1 is MNHNY and CDR2 is SVGAGI in the germline V gene (reference sequence). V dropped 6 bases and J dropped 5; count of bases not matched to a gene: 4. The length of the CDR3 is 15 residues. CDR3 in amino acids: CASSRGQGATGELFF. The CDR3 DNA sequence: TGTGCCAGCAGCCGGGGACAGGGGGCAACCGGGGAGCTGTTTTTT.

V usage is TRBV7-6 and J usage is TRBJ2-2, with 8 bases fitting TRBD1. The CDR3 has 16 amino acids. The V segment lost 4 bases and the J segment 3 bases; nucleotides outside the gene matches: 7. Germline CDR1 reads SGHVS; CDR2 reads FNYEAQ. The CDR3 sequence is CASSYSYRGDTGELFF. The CDR3, as DNA: TGTGCCAGCAGCTACAGTTACAGGGGGGACACCGGGGAGCTGTTTTTT.

The chain joins TRBV5-1 to TRBJ1-5; D may be TRBD1 (5 bases). The V gene's germline CDR1 is SGHRS and CDR2 YFSETQ. CDR3 size: 10 residues. Trimming pared 2 bases from V and 14 bases from J, leaving 8 bases between. This CDR3 is CASSFQGEHF. CDR3 in DNA: TGCGCCAGCAGCTTCCAGGGAGAGCATTTT.

The sample holds many counts of this clonotype. This chain uses TRBV29-1 with TRBJ1-1; D might be TRBD1 (5 bases). V was trimmed by 6 bases and J by 4 bases, leaving 15 bases between them. CDR1 is SQVTM and CDR2 is ANQGSEA in the germline V gene. The CDR3 sequence is 13 residues long. CDR3 nucleotides: TGCAGCGTGGGTCGACAGATACCCACTGAAGCTTTCTTT. This gives the protein CSVGRQIPTEAFF. Based on the CDR3 plus reference TRBV29-1 and TRBJ1-1, the full variable domain is SAVISQKPSRDICQRGTSLTIQCQVDSQVTMMFWYRQQPGQSLTLIATANQGSEATYESGFVIDKFPISRPNLTFSTLTVSNMSPEDSSIYLCSVGRQIPTEAFFGQGTRLTVV.